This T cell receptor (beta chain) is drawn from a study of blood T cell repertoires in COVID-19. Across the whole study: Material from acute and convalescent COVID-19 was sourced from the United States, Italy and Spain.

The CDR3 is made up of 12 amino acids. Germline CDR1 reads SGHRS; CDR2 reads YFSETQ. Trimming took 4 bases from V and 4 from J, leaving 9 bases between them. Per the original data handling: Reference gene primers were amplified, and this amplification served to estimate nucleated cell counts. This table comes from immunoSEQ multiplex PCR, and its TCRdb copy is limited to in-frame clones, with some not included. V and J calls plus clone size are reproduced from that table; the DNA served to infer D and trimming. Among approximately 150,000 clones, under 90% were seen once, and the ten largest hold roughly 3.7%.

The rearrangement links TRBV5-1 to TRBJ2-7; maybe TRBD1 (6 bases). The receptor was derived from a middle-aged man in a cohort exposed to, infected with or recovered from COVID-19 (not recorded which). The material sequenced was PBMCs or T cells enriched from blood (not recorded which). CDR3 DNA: TGCGCCAGCAGCCCGGACAGATACGAGCAGTACTTC. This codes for CASSPDRYEQYF.